These T cell receptor beta chains were read from a single sample in a study of response to subunit inactivated influenza vaccine. TCRdb redid the calling of the RT-PCR reads with MiXCR, one entry per CDR3 protein. The repertoire holds about 170,000 distinct CDR3 sequences, with roughly 12% as singletons. These sequences were also reported in another study, on T cells expressing NK-cell markers.

Specimen: CD8+ T cells sorted from PBMCs, collected roughly 12 days after vaccination. Receptors originate from a man aged 50 or older who received an inactivated influenza vaccine. Both conserved end residues are part of each CDR3. Each record gives: J gene, clone size, D gene, V gene, CDR3 protein, CDR3 DNA. The D gene is left open where the match is weak. Expanded clones get a size class; other rows say once, few or many, or leave the size out.

TRBJ1-5	-	-	TRBV27	CASSLLGPNQPQHF	TGTGCCAGCAGTTTGTTAGGGCCAAATCAGCCCCAGCATTTT
TRBJ2-7	many	-	TRBV29-1	CSGEMNYEQYF	TGCAGCGGTGAGATGAACTACGAGCAGTACTTC
TRBJ2-3	few	-	TRBV24-1	CATSDLARDTDTQYF	TGTGCCACCAGTGATTTGGCCCGGGACACAGATACGCAGTATTTT
TRBJ2-7	-	-	TRBV14	CASSHRGTGTYEQYF	TGTGCCAGCAGTCACCGGGGCACAGGCACCTACGAGCAGTACTTC
TRBJ2-3	few	TRBD2	TRBV11-1	CASSFATGTSGRAEVDTQYF	TGTGCCAGCAGCTTTGCCACCGGGACTAGCGGGAGGGCCGAGGTAGATACGCAGTATTTT
TRBJ2-1	many	-	TRBV12-3/TRBV12-4	CASSLSVRGHEQFF	TGTGCCAGCAGTTTAAGTGTCAGAGGTCATGAGCAGTTCTTC
TRBJ2-1	-	TRBD2	TRBV5-6	CASSDGGASGIYNEQFF	TGTGCCAGCAGCGACGGGGGTGCTAGCGGGATCTACAATGAGCAGTTCTTC
TRBJ2-2	few	-	TRBV3-1	CASSRWPGTGELFF	TGTGCCAGCAGCCGGTGGCCAGGCACCGGGGAGCTGTTTTTT
TRBJ2-2	many	-	TRBV5-1	CASSPEGTGELFF	TGCGCCAGCAGCCCCGAAGGAACCGGGGAGCTGTTTTTT
TRBJ2-3	-	-	TRBV4-3	CASSQDSGLNTDTQYF	TGCGCCAGCAGCCAAGATTCAGGACTAAACACAGATACGCAGTATTTT
TRBJ2-5	few	TRBD2	TRBV6-5	CASSYLGLAGAETQYF	TGTGCCAGCAGTTACTTAGGACTAGCGGGAGCAGAGACCCAGTACTTC
TRBJ2-7	-	-	TRBV3-1	CASSQDGGRSIYEQYF	TGTGCCAGCAGCCAAGATGGGGGGCGCAGCATCTACGAGCAGTACTTC
TRBJ1-2	few	-	TRBV29-1	CSVGTPGYYGYTF	TGCAGCGTGGGGACACCAGGGTACTATGGCTACACCTTC
TRBJ2-7	-	-	TRBV5-6	CASSLMWGETYEQYF	TGTGCCAGCAGCTTGATGTGGGGGGAGACCTACGAGCAGTACTTC
TRBJ2-2	few	TRBD2	TRBV30	CAWDTSGGTGELFF	TGTGCCTGGGATACTAGCGGGGGGACCGGGGAGCTGTTTTTT
TRBJ2-1	-	TRBD2	TRBV9	CASSVSSSGNEQFF	TGTGCCAGCAGCGTATCGTCTAGCGGGAATGAGCAGTTCTTC
TRBJ1-2	-	TRBD1	TRBV6-2/TRBV6-3	CASGVALTGANYGYTF	TGTGCCAGCGGCGTTGCTTTGACAGGGGCTAACTATGGCTACACCTTC
TRBJ1-2	few	-	TRBV14	CASSQDFGRVYGYTF	TGTGCCAGCAGCCAAGACTTCGGACGAGTCTATGGCTACACCTTC
TRBJ1-2	-	-	TRBV21-1	CASSKVARGVVGYTF	TGTGCCAGCAGCAAAGTCGCCAGGGGAGTCGTGGGCTACACCTTC
TRBJ1-1	few	-	TRBV5-5	CASSSGWVEEDTEAFF	TGTGCCAGCAGCTCCGGTTGGGTGGAGGAGGACACTGAAGCTTTCTTT
TRBJ2-3	many	TRBD1	TRBV4-1	CASSQTGQGTLTDTQYF	TGCGCCAGCAGCCAAACGGGACAGGGGACCCTGACAGATACGCAGTATTTT
TRBJ2-5	-	TRBD2	TRBV10-3	CAISEPTLAGGIETQYF	TGTGCCATCAGTGAGCCTACTCTAGCGGGGGGTATTGAGACCCAGTACTTC
TRBJ2-1	many	TRBD2	TRBV7-9	CASSLSGVDEQFF	TGTGCCAGCAGCCTTAGCGGGGTTGATGAGCAGTTCTTC
TRBJ2-5	-	-	TRBV13	CASSPEGGLETQYF	TGTGCCAGCAGCCCAGAAGGGGGGTTGGAGACCCAGTACTTC
TRBJ2-3	-	-	TRBV7-2	CASSYLGGRLNTDTQYF	TGTGCCAGCAGCTACCTCGGTGGACGGTTAAACACAGATACGCAGTATTTT
TRBJ2-3	-	TRBD2	TRBV5-1	CASRPILLREDITDTQYF	TGCGCCAGCAGACCTATCCTCTTGCGGGAGGACATCACAGATACGCAGTATTTT
TRBJ1-1	few	-	TRBV12-3/TRBV12-4	CASGKRQTEAFF	TGTGCCAGCGGGAAAAGACAGACTGAAGCTTTCTTT
TRBJ1-5	-	TRBD1	TRBV2	CASSQRQGTSNQPQHF	TGTGCCAGCAGCCAAAGACAGGGGACTAGCAATCAGCCCCAGCATTTT
TRBJ2-3	few	-	TRBV6-2/TRBV6-3	CASRPGPQGGIDTQYF	TGTGCCAGCAGGCCGGGTCCTCAGGGGGGAATCGATACGCAGTATTTT
TRBJ2-7	many	TRBD2	TRBV4-2	CASSQEVSASGSYEQYF	TGTGCCAGCAGCCAAGAAGTCAGCGCTAGCGGCTCCTACGAGCAGTACTTC
TRBJ1-2	few	-	TRBV6-2/TRBV6-3	CASSYLGTGGGYTF	TGTGCCAGCAGTTACTTGGGAACAGGAGGAGGCTACACCTTC
TRBJ1-1	few	-	TRBV2	CASSDHKGNTEAFF	TGTGCCAGCAGTGATCATAAGGGGAACACTGAAGCTTTCTTT
TRBJ1-2	-	-	TRBV7-2	CASSGSWTTANYGYTF	TGTGCCAGCAGCGGATCTTGGACGACCGCTAACTATGGCTACACCTTC
TRBJ2-7	-	TRBD1	TRBV4-1	CASSPILGQERPYEQYF	TGCGCCAGCAGCCCGATCCTAGGACAGGAAAGACCCTACGAGCAGTACTTC
TRBJ2-5	few	-	TRBV9	CASSVGRVRGVQETQYF	TGTGCCAGCAGCGTAGGGAGGGTCAGAGGGGTCCAAGAGACCCAGTACTTC
TRBJ1-1	-	-	TRBV4-2	CASSHGGANTEAFF	TGTGCCAGCAGCCATGGGGGGGCGAACACTGAAGCTTTCTTT
TRBJ1-1	few	-	TRBV11-2	CASSFRGMNTEAFF	TGTGCCAGCAGCTTTCGGGGAATGAACACTGAAGCTTTCTTT
TRBJ2-1	-	-	TRBV27	CASSVPGPATVGEQFF	TGTGCCAGCAGTGTACCGGGCCCCGCTACAGTAGGGGAGCAGTTCTTC
TRBJ2-7	many	TRBD1	TRBV4-2	CASSRHSGTAYEQYF	TGTGCCAGCAGCCGCCATTCCGGGACAGCCTACGAGCAGTACTTC
TRBJ2-4	few	-	TRBV6-5	CASSYSYLATAKNIQYF	TGTGCCAGCAGTTACTCGTATTTGGCAACGGCCAAAAACATTCAGTACTTC
TRBJ2-7	-	-	TRBV11-2	CASSDGGLQVGHEQYF	TGTGCCAGCAGCGACGGAGGACTGCAAGTCGGCCACGAGCAGTACTTC
TRBJ1-5	-	-	TRBV30	CAWSIHSNQPQHF	TGTGCCTGGAGTATACATAGCAATCAGCCCCAGCATTTT
TRBJ2-1	few	-	TRBV10-3	CAISESTEQFF	TGTGCCATCAGTGAGTCGACTGAGCAGTTCTTC
TRBJ2-5	many	-	TRBV28	CASSPSKGNSARTKIRQYF	TGTGCCAGCAGTCCAAGTAAGGGGAACAGCGCTCGAACCAAGATAAGGCAGTACTTC
TRBJ1-1	-	-	TRBV6-5	CASSNPGHKNTEAFF	TGTGCCAGCAGTAACCCGGGACATAAGAACACTGAAGCTTTCTTT
TRBJ2-7	-	TRBD2	TRBV25-1	CARGLAGGSEQYF	TGTGCCAGGGGACTAGCGGGAGGCTCCGAGCAGTACTTC
TRBJ2-7	-	TRBD1	TRBV13	CASSSRGIYEQYF	TGTGCCAGCAGCTCCAGGGGGATCTACGAGCAGTACTTC
TRBJ1-4	few	-	TRBV12-3/TRBV12-4	CASSWGYEKLFF	TGTGCCAGCAGTTGGGGTTATGAAAAACTGTTTTTT
TRBJ1-1	many	-	TRBV9	CASSVVKGQNTEAFF	TGTGCCAGCAGCGTAGTCAAAGGCCAGAACACTGAAGCTTTCTTT
TRBJ2-2	-	TRBD1	TRBV24-1	CATSDQGQPNTGELFF	TGTGCCACCAGTGACCAGGGACAGCCTAACACCGGGGAGCTGTTTTTT
TRBJ2-7	-	TRBD1	TRBV27	CASGPGTGSHEQYF	TGTGCCAGCGGTCCCGGGACAGGGTCCCACGAGCAGTACTTC
TRBJ2-5	many	TRBD1	TRBV24-1	CATSDWGTAKKETQYF	TGTGCCACCAGTGATTGGGGGACAGCAAAAAAAGAGACCCAGTACTTC
TRBJ1-2	-	TRBD1	TRBV19	CATTPGQGLNYGYTF	TGTGCCACGACGCCGGGACAGGGATTAAACTATGGCTACACCTTC
TRBJ2-2	few	-	TRBV5-5	CASSPDMMRTGELFF	TGTGCCAGCAGCCCGGACATGATGCGCACCGGGGAGCTGTTTTTT